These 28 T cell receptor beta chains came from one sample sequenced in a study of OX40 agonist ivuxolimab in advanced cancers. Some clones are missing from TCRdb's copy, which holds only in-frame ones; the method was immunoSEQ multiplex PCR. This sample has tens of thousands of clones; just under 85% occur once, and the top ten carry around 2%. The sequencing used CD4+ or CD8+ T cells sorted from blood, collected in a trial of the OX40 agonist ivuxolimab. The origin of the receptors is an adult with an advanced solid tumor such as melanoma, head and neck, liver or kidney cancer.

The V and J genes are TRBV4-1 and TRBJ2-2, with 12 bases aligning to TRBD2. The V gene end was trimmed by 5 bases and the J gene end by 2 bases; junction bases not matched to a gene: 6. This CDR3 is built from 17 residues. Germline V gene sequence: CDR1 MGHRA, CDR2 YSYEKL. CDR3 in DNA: TGCGCCAGCAGCTCTGGGACTAGCGGGCCAAACACCGGGGAGCTGTTTTTT. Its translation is CASSSGTSGPNTGELFF.

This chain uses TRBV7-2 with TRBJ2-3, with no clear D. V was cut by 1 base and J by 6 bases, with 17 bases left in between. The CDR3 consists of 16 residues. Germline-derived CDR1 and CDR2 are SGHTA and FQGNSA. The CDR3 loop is CASSLEQRLPGDTQYF. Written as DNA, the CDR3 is TGTGCCAGCAGCTTAGAACAGCGACTCCCCGGGGATACGCAGTATTTT.

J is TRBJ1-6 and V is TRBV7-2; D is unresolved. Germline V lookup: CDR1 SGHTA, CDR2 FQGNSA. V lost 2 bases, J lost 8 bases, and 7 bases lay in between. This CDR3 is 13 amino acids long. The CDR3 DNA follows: TGTGCCAGCAGCTTATGGTACGATTCACCCCTCCACTTT. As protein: CASSLWYDSPLHF.

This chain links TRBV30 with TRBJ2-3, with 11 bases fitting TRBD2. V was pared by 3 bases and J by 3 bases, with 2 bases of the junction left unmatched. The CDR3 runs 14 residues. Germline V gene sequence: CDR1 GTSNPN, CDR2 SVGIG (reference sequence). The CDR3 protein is CAWRLAGVTDTQYF. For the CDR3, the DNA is TGTGCCTGGAGACTAGCGGGAGTAACAGATACGCAGTATTTT.

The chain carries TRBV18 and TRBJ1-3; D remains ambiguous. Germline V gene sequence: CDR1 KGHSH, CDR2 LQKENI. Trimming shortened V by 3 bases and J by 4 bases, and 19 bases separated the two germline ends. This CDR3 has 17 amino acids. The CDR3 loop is CASSPGSGGVRGNTIYF. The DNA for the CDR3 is TGTGCCAGCTCACCGGGGTCTGGAGGTGTAAGAGGAAACACCATATATTTT.

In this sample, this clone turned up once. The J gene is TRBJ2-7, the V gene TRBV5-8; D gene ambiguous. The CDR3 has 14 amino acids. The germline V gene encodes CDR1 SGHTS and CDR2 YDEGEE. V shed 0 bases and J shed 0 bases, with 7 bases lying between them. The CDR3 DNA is TGTGCCAGCAGCTTGGAACGGAGCTCCTACGAGCAGTACTTC. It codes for CASSLERSSYEQYF.

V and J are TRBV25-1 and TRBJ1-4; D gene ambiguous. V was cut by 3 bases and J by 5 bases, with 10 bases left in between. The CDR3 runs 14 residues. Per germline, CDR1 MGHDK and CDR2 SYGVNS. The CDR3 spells CASSDPGLNEKLFF. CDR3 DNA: TGTGCCAGCAGTGACCCCGGCCTGAATGAAAAACTGTTTTTT.

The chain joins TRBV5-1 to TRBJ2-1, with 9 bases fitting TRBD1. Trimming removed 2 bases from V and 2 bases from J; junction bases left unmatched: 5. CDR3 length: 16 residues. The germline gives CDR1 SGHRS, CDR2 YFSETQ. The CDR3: CASSFSGTGTYNEQFF. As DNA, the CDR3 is TGCGCCAGCAGCTTTTCCGGGACAGGGACCTACAATGAGCAGTTCTTC.

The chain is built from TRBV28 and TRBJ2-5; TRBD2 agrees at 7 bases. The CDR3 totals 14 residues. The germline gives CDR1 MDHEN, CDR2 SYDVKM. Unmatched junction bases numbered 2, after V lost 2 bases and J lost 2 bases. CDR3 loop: CASSLISGQETQYF. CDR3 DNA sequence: TGTGCCAGCAGTTTAATTAGCGGGCAAGAGACCCAGTACTTC.

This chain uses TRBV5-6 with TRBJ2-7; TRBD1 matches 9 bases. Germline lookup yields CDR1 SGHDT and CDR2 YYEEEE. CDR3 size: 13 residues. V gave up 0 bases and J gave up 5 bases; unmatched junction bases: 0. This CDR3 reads CASSLGQGDEQYF. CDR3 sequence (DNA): TGTGCCAGCAGCTTGGGACAGGGGGACGAGCAGTACTTC.

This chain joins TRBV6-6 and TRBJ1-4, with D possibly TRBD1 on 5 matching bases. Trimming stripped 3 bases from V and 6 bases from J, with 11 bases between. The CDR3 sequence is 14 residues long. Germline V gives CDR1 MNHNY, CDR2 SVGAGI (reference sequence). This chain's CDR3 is CASSYVGLDEKLFF. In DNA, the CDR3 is TGTGCCAGCAGTTATGTGGGGCTTGATGAAAAACTGTTTTTT.

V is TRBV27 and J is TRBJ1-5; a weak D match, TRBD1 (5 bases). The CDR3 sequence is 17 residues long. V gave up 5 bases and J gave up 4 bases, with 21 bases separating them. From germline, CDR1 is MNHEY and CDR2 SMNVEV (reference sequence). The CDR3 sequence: CASSPSLWGIGNQPQHF. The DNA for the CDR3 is TGTGCCAGCAGTCCCAGTTTGTGGGGGATAGGAAATCAGCCCCAGCATTTT.

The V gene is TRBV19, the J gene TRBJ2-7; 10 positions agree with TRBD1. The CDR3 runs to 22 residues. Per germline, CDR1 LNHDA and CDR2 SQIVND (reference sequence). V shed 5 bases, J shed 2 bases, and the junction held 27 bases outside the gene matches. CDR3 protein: CASSPGGFSGTGDFHHPYEQYF. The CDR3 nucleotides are TGTGCCAGTAGTCCGGGGGGCTTCTCCGGGACAGGGGACTTCCACCACCCCTACGAGCAGTACTTC.

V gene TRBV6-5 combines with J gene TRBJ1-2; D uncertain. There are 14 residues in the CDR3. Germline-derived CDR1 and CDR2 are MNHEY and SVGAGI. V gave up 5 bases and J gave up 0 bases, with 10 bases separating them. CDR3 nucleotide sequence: TGTGCCAGCAGTGGGAGTTCTACTAACTATGGCTACACCTTC. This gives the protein CASSGSSTNYGYTF.

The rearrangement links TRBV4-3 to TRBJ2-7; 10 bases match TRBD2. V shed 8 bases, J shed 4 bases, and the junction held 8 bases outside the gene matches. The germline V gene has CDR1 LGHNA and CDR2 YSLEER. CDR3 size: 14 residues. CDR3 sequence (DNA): TGCGCCAGCTTAGCGGGGGGCCTCCGTTACGAGCAGTACTTC. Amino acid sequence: CASLAGGLRYEQYF.

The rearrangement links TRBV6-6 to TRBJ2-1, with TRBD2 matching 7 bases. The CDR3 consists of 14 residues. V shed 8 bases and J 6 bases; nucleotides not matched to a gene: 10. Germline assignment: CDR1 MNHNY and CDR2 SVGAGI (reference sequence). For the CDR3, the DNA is TGTGCCAGCGGGGAATGGCGGGAGAGCAATGAGCAGTTCTTC. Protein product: CASGEWRESNEQFF.

CDR3 amino acids: CASSKWAMGNQPQHF. The CDR3 bases are TGTGCCAGTAGTAAATGGGCCATGGGGAATCAGCCCCAGCATTTT. The genes are TRBV19 and TRBJ1-5; no reliable D call. Germline assignment: CDR1 LNHDA and CDR2 SQIVND (reference sequence). This CDR3 region has 15 residues. Trimming removed 4 bases from V and 4 bases from J, with 14 bases in between. The complete variable domain, with remaining parts taken from reference TRBV19 and TRBJ1-5, reads DGGITQSPKYLFRKEGQNVTLSCEQNLNHDAMYWYRQDPGQGLRLIYYSQIVNDFQKGDIAEGYSVSREKKESFPLTVTSAQKNPTAFYLCASSKWAMGNQPQHFGDGTRLSIL.

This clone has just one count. The CDR3 bases are TGTGCCAGCTCACCACTGGGGGCCAGCACAGATACGCAGTATTTT. Its protein is CASSPLGASTDTQYF. The chain employs TRBV18 and TRBJ2-3, with D tentatively TRBD1 (6 bases). This CDR3 region has 15 residues. The germline V and J ends were trimmed by 1 base and 0 bases, with 8 bases remaining between them. Germline CDR1 reads KGHSH; CDR2 reads LQKENI.

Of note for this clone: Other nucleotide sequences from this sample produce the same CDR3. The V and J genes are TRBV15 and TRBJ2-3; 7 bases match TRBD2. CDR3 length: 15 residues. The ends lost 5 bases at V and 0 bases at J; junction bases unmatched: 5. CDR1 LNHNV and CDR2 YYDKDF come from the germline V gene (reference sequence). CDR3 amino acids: CATSGERGSTDTQYF. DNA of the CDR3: TGTGCCACCAGCGGCGAGCGGGGTAGCACAGATACGCAGTATTTT. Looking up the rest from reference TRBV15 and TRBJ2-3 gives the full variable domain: DAMVIQNPRYQVTQFGKPVTLSCSQTLNHNVMYWYQQKSSQAPKLLFHYYDKDFNNEADTPDNFQSRRPNTSFCFLDIRSPGLGDTAMYLCATSGERGSTDTQYFGPGTRLTVL.

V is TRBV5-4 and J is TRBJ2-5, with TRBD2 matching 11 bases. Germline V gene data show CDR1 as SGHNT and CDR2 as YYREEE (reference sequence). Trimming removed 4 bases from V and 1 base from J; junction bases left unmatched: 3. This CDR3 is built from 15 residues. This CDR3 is CASSMTSGTQETQYF. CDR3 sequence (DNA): TGTGCCAGCAGCATGACTAGCGGGACCCAAGAGACCCAGTACTTC.

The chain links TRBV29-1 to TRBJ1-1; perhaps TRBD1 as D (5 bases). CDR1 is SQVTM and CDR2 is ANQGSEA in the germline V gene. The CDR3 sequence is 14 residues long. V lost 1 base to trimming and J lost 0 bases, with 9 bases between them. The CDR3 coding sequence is TGCAGCGTTGAAGTGAGACAGCTGAACACTGAAGCTTTCTTT. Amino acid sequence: CSVEVRQLNTEAFF.

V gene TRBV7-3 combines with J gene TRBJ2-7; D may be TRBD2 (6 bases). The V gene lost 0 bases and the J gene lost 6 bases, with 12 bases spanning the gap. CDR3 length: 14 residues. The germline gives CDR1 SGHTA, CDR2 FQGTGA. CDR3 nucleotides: TGTGCCAGCAGCTTAACCGGGACTGCCTCCGAGCAGTACTTC. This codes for CASSLTGTASEQYF.

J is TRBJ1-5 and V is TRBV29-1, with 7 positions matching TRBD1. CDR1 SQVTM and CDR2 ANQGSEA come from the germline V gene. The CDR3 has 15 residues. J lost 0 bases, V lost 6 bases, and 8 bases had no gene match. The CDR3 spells CSVSGTDYSNQPQHF. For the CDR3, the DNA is TGCAGCGTCTCCGGGACAGATTATAGCAATCAGCCCCAGCATTTT. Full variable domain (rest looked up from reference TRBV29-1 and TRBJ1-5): SAVISQKPSRDICQRGTSLTIQCQVDSQVTMMFWYRQQPGQSLTLIATANQGSEATYESGFVIDKFPISRPNLTFSTLTVSNMSPEDSSIYLCSVSGTDYSNQPQHFGDGTRLSIL.

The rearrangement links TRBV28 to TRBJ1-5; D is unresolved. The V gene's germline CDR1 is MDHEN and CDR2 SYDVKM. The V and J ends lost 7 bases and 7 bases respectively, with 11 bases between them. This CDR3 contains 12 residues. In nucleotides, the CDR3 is TGTGCCAGCAAGGGAAACTACCAGCCCCAGCATTTT. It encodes CASKGNYQPQHF.

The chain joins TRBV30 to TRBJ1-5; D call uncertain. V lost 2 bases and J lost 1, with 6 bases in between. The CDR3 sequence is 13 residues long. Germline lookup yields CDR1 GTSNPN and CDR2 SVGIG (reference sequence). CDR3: CAWSRGSNQPQHF. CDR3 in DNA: TGTGCCTGGAGTCGCGGGAGCAATCAGCCCCAGCATTTT.

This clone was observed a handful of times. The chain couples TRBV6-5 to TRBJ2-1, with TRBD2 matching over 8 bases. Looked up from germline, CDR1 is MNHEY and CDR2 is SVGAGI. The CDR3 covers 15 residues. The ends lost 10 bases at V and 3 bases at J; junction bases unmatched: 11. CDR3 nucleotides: TGTGCCACCACGCAAGCGGGAGATTACTACAATGAGCAGTTCTTC. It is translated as CATTQAGDYYNEQFF.

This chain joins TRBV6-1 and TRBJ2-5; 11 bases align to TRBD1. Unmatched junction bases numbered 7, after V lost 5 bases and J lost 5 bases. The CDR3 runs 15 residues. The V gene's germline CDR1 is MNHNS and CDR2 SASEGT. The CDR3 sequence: CASSKNRDRGETQYF. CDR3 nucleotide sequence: TGTGCCAGCAGTAAAAACCGGGACAGGGGGGAGACCCAGTACTTC.

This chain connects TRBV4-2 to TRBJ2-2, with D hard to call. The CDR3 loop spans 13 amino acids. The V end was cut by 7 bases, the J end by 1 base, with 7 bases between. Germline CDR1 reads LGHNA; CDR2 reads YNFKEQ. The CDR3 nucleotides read TGTGCCAGCAACAGCATGAACACCGGGGAGCTGTTTTTT. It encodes CASNSMNTGELFF.